Listed here are 9 T cell receptor beta chains from one sample, sequenced in a study of long-term antiretroviral therapy in people with HIV. A v3.0 immunoSEQ assay was performed at survey level. Some clones are missing from TCRdb's copy, which holds only in-frame ones; the method was immunoSEQ multiplex PCR. The sample contains more than 25,000 clones, approximately 84% of which appear only once. The specimen was unsorted PBMCs, collected 2 years after starting antiretroviral therapy. Receptors were obtained from a man in his fifties with HIV.

V and J are TRBV18 and TRBJ2-5; TRBD2 might be the D (7 bases). The germline gives CDR1 KGHSH, CDR2 LQKENI. The CDR3 loop spans 16 amino acids. V was shortened by 6 bases and J by 2 bases, with 19 bases between the two germline ends. CDR3: CASSPRRGGRQETQYF. The CDR3 nucleotides read TGTGCCAGCTCCCCCAGAAGGGGGGGGAGACAAGAGACCCAGTACTTC.

The J gene is TRBJ1-1, the V gene TRBV5-1; D is undetermined. The V gene's germline CDR1 is SGHRS and CDR2 YFSETQ. V shed 0 bases and J shed 0 bases, with 9 bases lying between them. The length of the CDR3 is 15 residues. The CDR3: CASSLGALMNTEAFF. As DNA, the CDR3 is TGCGCCAGCAGCTTGGGGGCCCTCATGAACACTGAAGCTTTCTTT.

This clone has a handful of counts. The chain carries TRBV9 and TRBJ2-5; TRBD1 matches at 7 bases. The CDR3 runs 14 residues. V lost 0 bases to trimming and J lost 4 bases; unmatched junction nucleotides: 3. From germline, CDR1 is SGDLS and CDR2 YYNGEE. DNA of the CDR3: TGTGCCAGCAGCGTAGTGAGACAGGGAGAGACCCAGTACTTC. Encoded protein: CASSVVRQGETQYF. The full variable domain, its missing parts supplied by reference TRBV9 and TRBJ2-5, is DSGVTQTPKHLITATGQRVTLRCSPRSGDLSVYWYQQSLDQGLQFLIQYYNGEERAKGNILERFSAQQFPDLHSELNLSSLELGDSALYFCASSVVRQGETQYFGPGTRLLVL.

The chain has TRBV18 and TRBJ1-3; possible D gene TRBD1, 5 bases. The germline V gene encodes CDR1 KGHSH and CDR2 LQKENI. The germline V and J ends were trimmed by 3 bases and 1 base, with 16 bases remaining between them. The CDR3 has 17 residues. The CDR3 reads CASSPVGRGWSGNTIYF. The CDR3 region has the DNA TGTGCCAGCTCACCCGTAGGGAGGGGATGGTCTGGAAACACCATATATTTT.

This clone appeared a few times. J is TRBJ1-5 and V is TRBV7-8; D unclear. Germline V gene data show CDR1 as SGHVS and CDR2 as FQNEAQ. The CDR3 is made up of 13 amino acids. With 5 bases removed from V and 6 bases from J, the gap between germline ends came to 11 bases. Written as DNA, the CDR3 is TGTGCCAGCAGCCTAGGACGGAGTCAGCCCCAGCATTTT. This sequence encodes CASSLGRSQPQHF.

The chain recombines TRBV27 with TRBJ2-1, with 7 bases identical to TRBD2. Germline V lookup: CDR1 MNHEY, CDR2 SMNVEV (reference sequence). The CDR3 length is 15 residues. The J segment lost 5 bases and the V segment lost 3 bases, leaving 7 bases of the junction unmatched. The CDR3 coding sequence is TGTGCCAGCAGTTTTTGGGGCCTAGCGGACAATGAGCAGTTCTTC. This sequence encodes CASSFWGLADNEQFF.

This chain connects TRBV6-5 to TRBJ1-4; D possibly corresponds to TRBD1 (6 bases). With 0 bases removed from V and 7 bases from J, the gap between germline ends came to 12 bases. CDR1 MNHEY and CDR2 SVGAGI come from the germline V gene. This CDR3 contains 15 residues. This CDR3 reads CASSYSQGGLEKLFF. CDR3 coding DNA: TGTGCCAGCAGTTACTCACAGGGAGGGCTTGAAAAACTGTTTTTT.

This clone has just one count. The chain uses TRBV5-1 and TRBJ2-4, with 11 bases matching TRBD2. Germline lookup yields CDR1 SGHRS and CDR2 YFSETQ. With V trimmed by 0 bases and J by 8 bases, 10 bases remained unmatched. The CDR3 consists of 17 residues. CDR3 coding DNA: TGCGCCAGCAGCTTGGGGCTAGCGGGAGGAATTAAGTACATTCAGTACTTC. It yields the protein CASSLGLAGGIKYIQYF.

The chain carries TRBV7-2 and TRBJ1-3; D is unclear. Trimming shortened V by 5 bases and J by 3 bases, and 5 bases separated the two germline ends. The CDR3 is 12 residues long. CDR1 is SGHTA, CDR2 FQGNSA, per germline. CDR3: CASSQNGNTIYF. Written as DNA, the CDR3 is TGTGCCAGCAGCCAGAATGGAAACACCATATATTTT.